The 18 T cell receptor beta chains below come from one sample, sequenced in a study of blood T cell repertoires in COVID-19. Using immunoSEQ multiplex PCR, the repertoire was profiled, and TCRdb retains in-frame clones only, with some absent. The sample lists some 270,000 clones; over 75% were seen once. Sequencing was done on a sample of PBMCs or T cells enriched from blood (not recorded which). Receptor source: a woman aged 25 to 45 who had recovered from COVID-19.

The chain joins TRBV24-1 to TRBJ1-2; D call uncertain. Germline assignment: CDR1 KGHDR and CDR2 SFDVKD. V shed 0 bases and J shed 7 bases, with 8 bases lying between them. This CDR3 contains 13 residues. CDR3 coding DNA: TGTGCCACCAGTGATTTGAGGAGTCGTGGCTACACCTTC. Translated: CATSDLRSRGYTF.

This chain joins TRBV11-2 and TRBJ1-2, with a weak D call TRBD1 (5 bases). The CDR3 loop spans 15 amino acids. Germline-derived CDR1 and CDR2 are SGHAT and FQNNGV. Trimming stripped 0 bases from V and 6 bases from J, with 14 bases between. The CDR3 region is CASSLEHRSYDGYTF. As DNA, the CDR3 is TGTGCCAGCAGCTTAGAACACAGGAGTTACGATGGCTACACCTTC.

The rearrangement links TRBV30 to TRBJ1-2; TRBD1 matches 7 bases. The CDR3 has 13 amino acids. Germline CDR1 reads GTSNPN; CDR2 reads SVGIG (reference sequence). The junction had 3 bases not matched to a gene; V was cut back by 3 bases and J by 2 bases. The CDR3 nucleotides read TGTGCCTGGAGGACACAGGGGAACTATGGCTACACCTTC. It encodes CAWRTQGNYGYTF.

The table lists this clone with a few counts. V is TRBV19 and J is TRBJ2-3, with 8 bases lining up with TRBD2. CDR1 is LNHDA and CDR2 is SQIVND in the germline V gene (reference sequence). With V trimmed by 2 bases and J by 0 bases, 4 bases remained unmatched. The CDR3 runs 16 residues. The CDR3 DNA reads TGTGCCAGTAGTATACAAGCGGGAGTAAGCACAGATACGCAGTATTTT. Residues: CASSIQAGVSTDTQYF.

The chain employs TRBV9 and TRBJ2-1; 7 bases match TRBD2. CDR1 SGDLS and CDR2 YYNGEE come from the germline V gene. The CDR3 loop spans 13 amino acids. V was clipped by 2 bases and J by 8 bases; unmatched bases: 4. The DNA for the CDR3 is TGTGCCAGCAGCGTCCGACTAGCCGATGAGCAGTTCTTC. This encodes CASSVRLADEQFF.

The genes are TRBV6-2 or TRBV6-3 and TRBJ2-3; D is uncertain. This CDR3 spans 12 amino acids. Looked up from germline, CDR1 is MNHEY and CDR2 is SVGEGT. The V and J ends lost 5 bases and 2 bases respectively, with 5 bases between them. This CDR3 is CASSEATDTQYF. CDR3 bases: TGTGCCAGCAGTGAGGCCACAGATACGCAGTATTTT.

The gene calls are TRBV19 and TRBJ2-1, with 8 bases that match TRBD2. V trimming: 5 bases; J trimming: 3 bases; junction bases outside the gene matches: 6. Per germline, CDR1 LNHDA and CDR2 SQIVND (reference sequence). This CDR3 is 15 amino acids long. This CDR3 is CASSVLSGIYNEQFF. The CDR3 coding sequence is TGTGCCAGTAGTGTACTTAGCGGGATCTACAATGAGCAGTTCTTC.

J is TRBJ1-2 and V is TRBV14, with no clear D. Per the germline V gene, CDR1 is SGHDN and CDR2 is FVKESK. Trimming took 0 bases from V and 4 from J, leaving 6 bases between them. The CDR3 consists of 13 residues. The CDR3, as DNA: TGTGCCAGCAGCCAAGATCCCCTCTATGGCTACACCTTC. Translating it yields CASSQDPLYGYTF.

The chain employs TRBV3-1 (or the pseudogene TRBV3-2) and TRBJ1-1; D is undetermined. V dropped 4 bases and J dropped 1 base, with 7 bases sitting between them. CDR1 is LGHDT and CDR2 is YNNKEL in the germline V gene (reference sequence). CDR3 length equals 13 residues. The CDR3 loop reads CASSRGENTEAFF. The CDR3 region has the DNA TGTGCCAGCAGCCGCGGGGAGAACACTGAAGCTTTCTTT.

The chain links TRBV7-9 to TRBJ2-7; TRBD1 agrees at 9 bases. The CDR3 is 15 amino acids. The V gene end was trimmed by 5 bases and the J gene end by 3 bases; junction bases not matched to a gene: 8. Germline V lookup: CDR1 SEHNR, CDR2 FQNEAQ (reference sequence). CDR3 sequence (DNA): TGTGCCAGCAGCAAAGGGACAGGGAGTTTCTACGAGCAGTACTTC. Amino acids: CASSKGTGSFYEQYF.

The chain joins TRBV7-2 to TRBJ1-6; weak D call: TRBD1 (5 bases). The V gene lost 3 bases and the J gene lost 10 bases, with 10 bases spanning the gap. CDR1 SGHTA and CDR2 FQGNSA come from the germline V gene. The CDR3 totals 13 residues. DNA of the CDR3: TGTGCCAGCAGCTTGGGACTGTCATCACCCCTCCACTTT. This gives the protein CASSLGLSSPLHF.

This rearrangement joins TRBV18 to TRBJ2-3, with 9 nucleotides matching TRBD2. The CDR3 spans 16 residues. Germline V CDR1 and CDR2: KGHSH, LQKENI. Unmatched junction bases numbered 5, after V lost 2 bases and J lost 2 bases. The CDR3 region is CASSPALAGFTDTQYF. The CDR3 bases are TGTGCCAGCTCACCAGCGCTAGCGGGATTCACAGATACGCAGTATTTT.

This clone was observed a handful of times. J is TRBJ1-5 and V is TRBV27; 8 bases line up with TRBD1. V dropped 2 bases and J dropped 7; count of bases not matched to a gene: 7. Germline lookup yields CDR1 MNHEY and CDR2 SMNVEV (reference sequence). The CDR3 sequence is 15 residues long. The DNA of the CDR3 is TGTGCCAGCAGTTTAGGGCAGGGGGCCTTCCAGCCCCAGCATTTT. Its protein product is CASSLGQGAFQPQHF.

The chain has TRBV6-4 and TRBJ1-2; 7 bases are shared with TRBD1. V shed 6 bases and J 4 bases; nucleotides not matched to a gene: 8. The CDR3 has 14 residues. Germline V gene lookup returns CDR1 MRHNA and CDR2 SNTAGT. The CDR3 reads CASSPGPGGYGYTF. The CDR3 DNA sequence: TGTGCCAGCAGCCCCGGACCAGGGGGCTATGGCTACACCTTC.

The chain couples TRBV5-6 to TRBJ2-2; TRBD2 might be the D (5 bases). V lost 2 bases to trimming and J lost 7 bases, with 6 bases between them. CDR1 is SGHDT, CDR2 YYEEEE, per germline. CDR3 length: 12 residues. The CDR3 DNA is TGTGCCAGCAGCTTTGGAGGCGGGGAGCTGTTTTTT. Its protein product is CASSFGGGELFF. Supplemented by reference TRBV5-6 and TRBJ2-2, the full variable domain reads DAGVTQSPTHLIKTRGQQVTLRCSPKSGHDTVSWYQQALGQGPQFIFQYYEEEERQRGNFPDRFSGHQFPNYSSELNVNALLLGDSALYLCASSFGGGELFFGEGSRLTVL.

V gene TRBV7-2 combines with J gene TRBJ1-1, with 9 bases fitting TRBD1. Germline assignment: CDR1 SGHTA and CDR2 FQGNSA. The CDR3 covers 13 residues. The J segment lost 10 bases and the V segment lost 4 bases, leaving 7 bases of the junction unmatched. CDR3: CASSWDRERVAFF. The CDR3 DNA is TGTGCCAGCAGCTGGGACAGGGAGAGGGTAGCTTTCTTT.

This chain links TRBV7-6 with TRBJ1-5, with a weak D call TRBD1 (5 bases). The CDR3 is made up of 14 amino acids. The V and J ends lost 5 bases and 7 bases respectively, with 15 bases between them. The V gene's germline CDR1 is SGHVS and CDR2 FNYEAQ. CDR3 sequence: CASSPGGKMQPQHF. As DNA, the CDR3 is TGTGCCAGCAGCCCCGGGGGGAAAATGCAGCCCCAGCATTTT. The full variable domain, its missing parts supplied by reference TRBV7-6 and TRBJ1-5, is GAGVSQSPRYKVTKRGQDVALRCDPISGHVSLYWYRQALGQGPEFLTYFNYEAQQDKSGLPNDRFSAERPEGSISTLTIQRTEQRDSAMYRCASSPGGKMQPQHFGDGTRLSIL.

The CDR3 DNA is TGTGCCAGCAGCTGGGACAGGGGGACTGAAGCTTTCTTT. This gives the protein CASSWDRGTEAFF. The chain has TRBV5-5 and TRBJ1-1; 11 positions match TRBD1. V was pared by 3 bases and J by 5 bases, with 0 bases of the junction left unmatched. From germline, CDR1 is SGHKS and CDR2 YYEKEE (reference sequence). The CDR3 has 13 amino acids.